A single sample is the source of the 30 T cell receptor beta chains below, sequenced in a study of shared clonotypes between healthy human individuals. Here immunoSEQ multiplex PCR was the method, and the copy in TCRdb shows in-frame clones only, minus some. Here the sample spans 500,000 to 550,000 clones, 95% to 96% being singletons. Source material: naive CD4+ T cells sorted from blood. Subset denoted: CD45RA+ positively selected. All receptors derive from a young woman in good health.

The chain couples TRBV25-1 to TRBJ2-1; 10 bases match TRBD2. Germline V CDR1 and CDR2: MGHDK, SYGVNS. This CDR3 spans 16 amino acids. V was clipped by 2 bases and J by 4 bases; unmatched bases: 5. The CDR3 region is CASSEGASGSYNEQFF. Written as DNA, the CDR3 is TGTGCCAGCAGTGAAGGGGCTAGCGGGAGTTACAATGAGCAGTTCTTC.

Comments on this clone: One base away lies a much larger clone, so this may be a sequencing read error. CDR3 sequence (DNA): TGTGCCAGCAGTTCCGGGACAGGAAACACTGAAGCTTTCTTT. Residues: CASSSGTGNTEAFF. This chain uses TRBV27 with TRBJ1-1; TRBD1 aligns across 8 bases. This CDR3 spans 14 amino acids. V trimming: 4 bases; J trimming: 2 bases; junction bases outside the gene matches: 3. Germline V CDR1 and CDR2: MNHEY, SMNVEV (reference sequence).

V and J are TRBV7-9 and TRBJ2-1, with 7 nucleotides matching TRBD2. Germline V CDR1 and CDR2: SEHNR, FQNEAQ (reference sequence). The CDR3 totals 15 residues. With 5 bases clipped from V and 9 bases from J, the junction kept 13 bases outside the gene matches. The CDR3 is CASSPWGRDGREQFF. DNA of the CDR3: TGTGCCAGCAGCCCCTGGGGGAGGGATGGGCGTGAGCAGTTCTTC.

With respect to this clone: The sample has other DNA sequences that encode this CDR3 too. The CDR3 protein is CAWSVQGNQPQHF. The CDR3, as DNA: TGTGCCTGGAGTGTACAGGGGAATCAGCCCCAGCATTTT. The chain links TRBV30 to TRBJ1-5; 7 nucleotides line up with TRBD1. V was clipped by 0 bases and J by 4 bases; unmatched bases: 0. In germline, CDR1 is GTSNPN, CDR2 SVGIG (reference sequence). This CDR3 region has 13 residues. Full variable domain (outside the CDR3, taken from reference TRBV30 and TRBJ1-5): SQTIHQWPATLVQPVGSPLSLECTVEGTSNPNLYWYRQAAGRGLQLLFYSVGIGQISSEVPQNLSASRPQDRQFILSSKKLLLSDSGFYLCAWSVQGNQPQHFGDGTRLSIL.

This chain uses TRBV6-1 with TRBJ2-7; D is ambiguous. V dropped 1 base and J dropped 7 bases, with 14 bases sitting between them. The germline gives CDR1 MNHNS, CDR2 SASEGT. The CDR3 is made up of 14 amino acids. The CDR3 region has the DNA TGTGCCAGCAGTGAAGGGGTTTGGGTAGGAGAGCAGTACTTC. It specifies CASSEGVWVGEQYF.

This clone came up once. The chain carries TRBV19 and TRBJ2-5; 8 bases align to TRBD1. The DNA end is more similar to TRBJ2-7, so the J call may be wrong. CDR3 size: 14 residues. Germline assignment: CDR1 LNHDA and CDR2 SQIVND (reference sequence). For the CDR3, the DNA is TGTGCCAGCCGCGGACAGGGTATTTCCCACGAGCAGTACTTC. Translating gives CASRGQGISHEQYF.

This clone was recorded once. Germline is not matched at one junction end, which may reflect a read error. The chain combines TRBV20-1 with TRBJ2-7; no firm D call. The CDR3 spans 9 residues. Germline V CDR1 and CDR2: DFQATT, SNEGSKA (reference sequence). Here the CDR3 reads CSALPGPVF. The CDR3, as DNA: TGCAGTGCCCTCCCTGGTCCAGTTTTC.

Worth noting for this clone: This sample also contains other DNA sequences that code for the same CDR3. The chain combines TRBV5-1 with TRBJ1-1; perhaps TRBD1 as D (5 bases). This CDR3 has 15 residues. Germline loops: CDR1 SGHRS, CDR2 YFSETQ. Deletions cut 0 bases from V and 5 bases from J, with 14 bases between. CDR3 amino acids: CASSLAGGSNTEAFF. The CDR3 DNA reads TGCGCCAGCAGCTTGGCTGGGGGGTCCAATACTGAAGCTTTCTTT.

J is TRBJ2-3 and V is TRBV6-5, with D perhaps TRBD2 (6 bases). The CDR3 extends over 15 amino acids. V lost 2 bases to trimming and J lost 2 bases, with 11 bases between them. Germline-derived CDR1 and CDR2 are MNHEY and SVGAGI. CDR3 residues: CASSYARRATDTQYF. For the CDR3, the DNA is TGTGCCAGCAGTTACGCTAGGAGGGCCACAGATACGCAGTATTTT.

The chain combines TRBV6-4 with TRBJ2-1; 15 bases match TRBD2. With V trimmed by 6 bases and J by 6 bases, 3 bases remained unmatched. In germline, CDR1 is MRHNA, CDR2 SNTAGT. This CDR3 region has 15 residues. For the CDR3, the DNA is TGTGCCAGCAGACCGGGACTAGCGGGGGGCAATGAGCAGTTCTTC. This codes for CASRPGLAGGNEQFF.

The chain links TRBV15 to TRBJ1-5; D is perhaps TRBD1 (5 bases). CDR1 and CDR2 (germline): LNHNV, YYDKDF (reference sequence). The CDR3 spans 16 residues. V was cut by 0 bases and J by 5 bases, with 14 bases left in between. Here the CDR3 DNA reads TGTGCCACCAGCAGAGATCGCCCCTCCAGGGATCAGCCCCAGCATTTT. It is translated as CATSRDRPSRDQPQHF.

V usage is TRBV5-8 and J usage is TRBJ2-1; the match to TRBD2 covers 12 bases. The length of the CDR3 is 16 residues. Germline-derived CDR1 and CDR2 are SGHTS and YDEGEE. Trimming at V came to 2 bases and at J to 8 bases, leaving 8 bases not matched to a gene. The CDR3 loop is CASSLSVTSGSHEQFF. CDR3 bases: TGTGCCAGCAGCTTATCGGTGACTAGCGGGAGCCATGAGCAGTTCTTC.

CDR3 nucleotides: TGTGCCAGCAGTGAACAAGGACAGGGCTTTGGCGAGCAGTTCTTC. This encodes CASSEQGQGFGEQFF. The chain carries TRBV6-1 and TRBJ2-1; TRBD1 agrees at 8 bases. Germline CDR1 MNHNS, CDR2 SASEGT. V gave up 2 bases and J gave up 10 bases; unmatched junction bases: 10. This CDR3 is built from 15 residues.

V and J are TRBV30 and TRBJ2-1; D is perhaps TRBD1 or TRBD2 (5 bases each). CDR1 and CDR2 (germline): GTSNPN, SVGIG (reference sequence). The V end was cut by 2 bases, the J end by 6 bases, with 11 bases between. The CDR3 has 13 amino acids. The CDR3 sequence is CAWSRGAINEQFF. CDR3 sequence (DNA): TGTGCCTGGAGTAGAGGGGCGATCAATGAGCAGTTCTTC.

The rearrangement joins TRBV5-5 to TRBJ2-7; D remains ambiguous. The V gene's germline CDR1 is SGHKS and CDR2 YYEKEE (reference sequence). V lost 4 bases and J lost 6, with 11 bases in between. The CDR3 spans 12 residues. The CDR3 sequence: CASSPRIGEQYF. The CDR3 bases are TGTGCCAGCAGCCCCAGGATCGGCGAGCAGTACTTC.

The rearrangement uses TRBV9 and TRBJ2-2, with TRBD2 matching 8 bases. Per the germline V gene, CDR1 is SGDLS and CDR2 is YYNGEE. Trimming at V came to 10 bases and at J to 4 bases, leaving 6 bases not matched to a gene. The CDR3 is 13 amino acids. The CDR3: CAASSGPTGELFF. The CDR3 nucleotides read TGTGCCGCCTCTAGCGGGCCCACCGGGGAGCTGTTTTTT.

The V and J genes are TRBV7-9 and TRBJ1-5, with 8 bases fitting TRBD1. Germline CDR1 reads SEHNR; CDR2 reads FQNEAQ (reference sequence). The CDR3 totals 14 residues. The V segment lost 5 bases and the J segment 7 bases; nucleotides outside the gene matches: 7. The chain's CDR3 is CASSTGQGGQPQHF. DNA for the CDR3: TGTGCCAGCAGCACTGGACAGGGAGGGCAGCCCCAGCATTTT.

The chain carries TRBV21-1 and TRBJ1-2; the D call of TRBD1 is as the table states it, not checked on the DNA. TRBV21-1 is shown as a pseudogene. The CDR3 is 14 residues long. The CDR3 region is CASSKGSRAYGYTF. The DNA for the CDR3 is TGTGCCAGCAGCAAAGGTTCCAGGGCCTATGGCTACACCTTC.

The chain employs TRBV28 and TRBJ1-5; D gene ambiguous. V lost 2 bases and J 4 bases, leaving 18 bases between the germline ends. The V gene's germline CDR1 is MDHEN and CDR2 SYDVKM. The CDR3 is made up of 17 amino acids. The DNA of the CDR3 is TGTGCCAGCAGTTTACTTTCGTTGGGGAGTATGAATCAGCCCCAGCATTTT. It specifies CASSLLSLGSMNQPQHF. Together with reference TRBV28 and TRBJ1-5, the CDR3 gives the full variable domain: DVKVTQSSRYLVKRTGEKVFLECVQDMDHENMFWYRQDPGLGLRLIYFSYDVKMKEKGDIPEGYSVSREKKERFSLILESASTNQTSMYLCASSLLSLGSMNQPQHFGDGTRLSIL.

The gene calls are TRBV6-6 and TRBJ2-7; 8 bases are a match to TRBD2. There are 15 residues in the CDR3. The germline V gene encodes CDR1 MNHNY and CDR2 SVGAGI (reference sequence). J gave up 3 bases and V 6 bases, and 10 bases lay outside the gene matches. The CDR3 DNA sequence: TGTGCCAGCAGCTACCGGACTAGCCCCTACTACGAGCAGTACTTC. This codes for CASSYRTSPYYEQYF.

The chain recombines TRBV5-1 with TRBJ2-1, with 8 bases identical to TRBD1. Losses at the gene ends were 0 bases for V and 7 bases for J; bases not matched to a gene: 3. This CDR3 spans 14 amino acids. In germline, CDR1 is SGHRS, CDR2 YFSETQ. In DNA, the CDR3 is TGCGCCAGCAGCTTGGACAGGGGGGAGAATGAGCAGTTCTTC. Translated: CASSLDRGENEQFF.

This chain connects TRBV6-5 to TRBJ2-2; a weak D match, TRBD2 (6 bases). CDR1 and CDR2 from the germline V gene are MNHEY and SVGAGI. The V end was cut by 2 bases, the J end by 0 bases, with 10 bases between. This CDR3 spans 16 amino acids. The CDR3 coding sequence is TGTGCCAGCAGTTACGGGCTAGCGCCGAACACCGGGGAGCTGTTTTTT. Amino acid sequence: CASSYGLAPNTGELFF.

V and J are TRBV13 and TRBJ2-3; perhaps TRBD1 as D (6 bases). V lost 4 bases to trimming and J lost 1 base, with 15 bases between them. This CDR3 spans 16 amino acids. The germline CDR1 and CDR2 sequences are PRHDT and FYEKMQ (reference sequence). The CDR3 loop is CASSYRDNRRTDTQYF. The CDR3 DNA reads TGTGCCAGCAGCTACCGGGACAACCGTCGCACAGATACGCAGTATTTT.

This clone has more than one count but fewer than ten. This specimen includes other DNA sequences encoding the same CDR3. The chain has TRBV30 and TRBJ1-5; no firm D call. Germline CDR1 is GTSNPN and CDR2 is SVGIG (reference sequence). The V gene lost 0 bases and the J gene lost 0 bases, with 3 bases spanning the gap. The CDR3 extends over 13 amino acids. The CDR3 reads CAWSVNSNQPQHF. Here the CDR3 DNA reads TGTGCCTGGAGTGTCAATAGCAATCAGCCCCAGCATTTT.

The chain joins TRBV7-8 to TRBJ2-5; 9 bases match TRBD2. The J call may be incorrect, as the DNA end agrees better with TRBJ2-7. CDR3 length: 17 residues. In germline, CDR1 is SGHVS, CDR2 FQNEAQ. The CDR3 DNA sequence: TGTGCCAGCAGCCTTCGACTAGGACTAGCGCCATTGTACGAGCAGTACTTC. Protein sequence: CASSLRLGLAPLYEQYF.

The rearrangement joins TRBV9 to TRBJ2-3; 8 bases are a match to TRBD2. From germline, CDR1 is SGDLS and CDR2 YYNGEE. J gave up 2 bases and V 0 bases, and 5 bases lay outside the gene matches. CDR3 length equals 16 residues. The CDR3 DNA reads TGTGCCAGCAGCGTAGCGGGACTAGTTAACACAGATACGCAGTATTTT. Translation gives CASSVAGLVNTDTQYF.

V gene TRBV27 combines with J gene TRBJ1-5; a weak D match, TRBD1 (5 bases). Germline loops: CDR1 MNHEY, CDR2 SMNVEV (reference sequence). V was cut by 6 bases and J by 5 bases, with 17 bases left in between. The CDR3 runs to 15 residues. CDR3 nucleotides: TGTGCCAGCAGCCGGTCGGGGGGATTCCATCAGCCCCAGCATTTT. It specifies CASSRSGGFHQPQHF.

The chain employs TRBV7-8 and TRBJ1-1, with TRBD1 as a possible D gene (6 bases). V was cut by 1 base and J by 3 bases, with 18 bases left in between. The CDR3 totals 17 residues. Looked up from germline, CDR1 is SGHVS and CDR2 is FQNEAQ. CDR3 nucleotide sequence: TGTGCCAGCAGCTTAGATCTCAACAGGGCCGGGGACACTGAAGCTTTCTTT. It codes for CASSLDLNRAGDTEAFF.

This clone was found once. J is TRBJ2-7 and V is TRBV5-1; D remains ambiguous. Germline assignment: CDR1 SGHRS and CDR2 YFSETQ. Trimming stripped 3 bases from V and 5 bases from J, with 12 bases between. The CDR3 spans 13 residues. CDR3 in amino acids: CASSSPGRDEQYF. CDR3 DNA sequence: TGCGCCAGCAGCTCCCCGGGTCGGGACGAGCAGTACTTC. The full variable domain, rest sourced from reference TRBV5-1 and TRBJ2-7, is KAGVTQTPRYLIKTRGQQVTLSCSPISGHRSVSWYQQTPGQGLQFLFEYFSETQRNKGNFPGRFSGRQFSNSRSEMNVSTLELGDSALYLCASSSPGRDEQYFGPGTRLTVT.

The V and J genes are TRBV6-4 and TRBJ2-6; D ambiguous. The V gene lost 6 bases and the J gene lost 0 bases, with 6 bases spanning the gap. The CDR3 is 14 amino acids. Looked up from germline, CDR1 is MRHNA and CDR2 is SNTAGT. The CDR3 spells CASSEGSGANVLTF. The CDR3 region has the DNA TGTGCCAGCAGCGAAGGCTCTGGGGCCAACGTCCTGACTTTC.